The 4 T cell receptor beta chains reported below all come from one sample, sequenced in a study of shared clonotypes between healthy human individuals. The assay was immunoSEQ multiplex PCR, and TCRdb's table has in-frame clones only and misses some. In the table there are millions of clones, over 90% of which are singletons. The sample comprised naive CD4+ T cells from PBMCs. Subset indicated: CD45RA+ positively selected. The receptors shown here come from a man aged 18 to 29 in good health. Some clones in this sample may be carry-over from other donors' samples.

This rearrangement joins TRBV5-1 to TRBJ1-1; possible D gene TRBD1, 5 bases. V was cut by 0 bases and J by 0 bases, with 12 bases left in between. Germline assignment: CDR1 SGHRS and CDR2 YFSETQ. This CDR3 region has 16 residues. The CDR3 nucleotides read TGCGCCAGCAGCTTGGCCGGCGGGGGTATGAACACTGAAGCTTTCTTT. Residues: CASSLAGGGMNTEAFF.

This clone was seen just once. V is TRBV28 and J is TRBJ2-5, with no clear D. V lost 7 bases to trimming and J lost 0 bases, with 3 bases between them. CDR3 length: 11 residues. CDR1 is MDHEN and CDR2 is SYDVKM in the germline V gene. The CDR3 loop is CASNNQETQYF. In DNA form, the CDR3 reads TGTGCCAGCAATAACCAAGAGACCCAGTACTTC.

Concerning this clone: Other DNA sequences in this specimen translate into the identical CDR3. The V call is TRBV19, the J call TRBJ2-7; no firm D call. Germline-derived CDR1 and CDR2 are LNHDA and SQIVND (reference sequence). V gave up 0 bases and J gave up 0 bases, with 9 bases separating them. The CDR3 consists of 15 residues. CDR3 bases: TGTGCCAGTAGTATAGATTCCAGGCCCTCCTACGAGCAGTACTTC. Amino acid sequence: CASSIDSRPSYEQYF. Looking up the rest from reference TRBV19 and TRBJ2-7 gives the full variable domain: DGGITQSPKYLFRKEGQNVTLSCEQNLNHDAMYWYRQDPGQGLRLIYYSQIVNDFQKGDIAEGYSVSREKKESFPLTVTSAQKNPTAFYLCASSIDSRPSYEQYFGPGTRLTVT.

The chain's CDR3 is CASSLARGETGELFF. Here the CDR3 DNA reads TGTGCCAGCAGCTTAGCGCGGGGGGAGACCGGGGAGCTGTTTTTT. The chain couples TRBV11-2 to TRBJ2-2, with 8 bases identical to TRBD2. This CDR3 has 15 amino acids. With 1 base clipped from V and 5 bases from J, the junction kept 3 bases outside the gene matches. Looked up from germline, CDR1 is SGHAT and CDR2 is FQNNGV.